Reported below is one T cell receptor beta chain. Its matching antigen is unknown. The CDR3 contains 13 residues. The germline gives CDR1 MNHNS, CDR2 SASEGT. Trimming removed 2 bases from V and 10 bases from J, with 12 bases in between. This was the immunoSEQ version 4 assay in survey mode. The assay was immunoSEQ multiplex PCR, and TCRdb's table has in-frame clones only and misses some. The data contain under 35,000 clones, 60% to 75% of them seen just once; the ten biggest clones take up roughly 1.5%. Cells were stimulated with overlapping HIV-1 Gag 15-mer peptides. Sorting selected CD4+ T cells upregulating both CD40 ligand and CD69. Donors had undetectable plasma HIV-1 RNA, under 50 copies/mL, for 4+ years. This record comes from a study of persistence of HIV-infected CD4 T cells. Overall study findings and caveats: CMV- and Gag-responding cells had lower TCRbeta richness than CD3/CD28-responding cells.

The receptor was isolated from an adult man with HIV who was CMV-seropositive. This chain uses TRBV6-1 with TRBJ1-5, with a tentative D call TRBD1 (5 bases). This specimen consisted of CD4+ T cells sorted from PBMCs after roughly 19-hour stimulation, obtained from a patient who received antiretroviral therapy. CDR3 in amino acids: CASSERWGGPQHF. The CDR3, as DNA: TGTGCCAGCAGTGAAAGGTGGGGGGGACCCCAGCATTTT.